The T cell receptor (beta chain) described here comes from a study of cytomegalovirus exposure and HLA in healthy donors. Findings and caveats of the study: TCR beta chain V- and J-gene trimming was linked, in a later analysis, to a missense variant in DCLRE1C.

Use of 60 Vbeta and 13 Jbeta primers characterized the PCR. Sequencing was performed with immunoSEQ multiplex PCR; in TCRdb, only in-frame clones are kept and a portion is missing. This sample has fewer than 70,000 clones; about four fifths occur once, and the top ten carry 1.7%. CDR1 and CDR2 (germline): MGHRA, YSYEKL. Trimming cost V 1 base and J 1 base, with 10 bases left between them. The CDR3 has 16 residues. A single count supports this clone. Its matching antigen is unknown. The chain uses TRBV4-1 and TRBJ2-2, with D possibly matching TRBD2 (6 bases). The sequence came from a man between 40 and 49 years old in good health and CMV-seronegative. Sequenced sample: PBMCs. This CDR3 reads CASSQVLALNTGELFF. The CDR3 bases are TGCGCCAGCAGCCAAGTACTAGCCTTGAACACCGGGGAGCTGTTTTTT.